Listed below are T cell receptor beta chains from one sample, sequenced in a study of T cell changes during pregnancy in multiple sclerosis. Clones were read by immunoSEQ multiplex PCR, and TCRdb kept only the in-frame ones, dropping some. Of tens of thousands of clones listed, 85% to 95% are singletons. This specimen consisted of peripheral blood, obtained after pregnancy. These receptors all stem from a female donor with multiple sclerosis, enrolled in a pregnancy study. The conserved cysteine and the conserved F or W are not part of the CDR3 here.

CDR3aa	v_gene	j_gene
ASGPGQGKTQY	TRBV19	TRBJ2-5
ASSGTGIGNQPQH	TRBV6-1	TRBJ1-5
ASEDRGIEQY	TRBV7-9	TRBJ2-7
ASSEYGLPYNEQF	TRBV2	TRBJ2-1
ASSIGRRFMNTEAF	TRBV19	TRBJ1-1
ASSYSLRGGYT	TRBV6-5	TRBJ1-2
ASGSTGTGMRGYGYT	TRBV27	TRBJ1-2
ASSVATSRSSYNEQF	TRBV9	TRBJ2-1
ASSRRTGYEQY	TRBV7-8	TRBJ2-7
ASRIRSTDTQY	TRBV19	TRBJ2-3
STGGTEAF	TRBV20-1	TRBJ1-1
ASTPLDGGSPLH	TRBV19	TRBJ1-6
ASSGQDYAAGELF	TRBV27	TRBJ2-2
AISEMAETQY	TRBV10-3	TRBJ2-5
ASSFGDRFSTDTQY	TRBV11-2	TRBJ2-3
ASSDGLAGGPGELF	TRBV6-4	TRBJ2-2
ASSPGDSYGYT	TRBV6-5	TRBJ1-2
ASSLRSRFHGETQY	TRBV28	TRBJ2-5
AWSEGLKYEQY	TRBV30	TRBJ2-7